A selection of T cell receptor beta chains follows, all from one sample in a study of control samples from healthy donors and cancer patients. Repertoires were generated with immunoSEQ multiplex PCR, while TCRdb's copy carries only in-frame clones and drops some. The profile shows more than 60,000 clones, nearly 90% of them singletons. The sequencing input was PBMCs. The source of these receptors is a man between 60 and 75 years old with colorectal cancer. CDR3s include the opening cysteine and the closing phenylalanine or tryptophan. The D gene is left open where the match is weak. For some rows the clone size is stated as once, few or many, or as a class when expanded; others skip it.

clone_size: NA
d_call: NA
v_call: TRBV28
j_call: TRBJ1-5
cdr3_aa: CASSEGNQPQHF
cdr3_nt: TGTGCCAGCAGTGAAGGCAATCAGCCCCAGCATTTT

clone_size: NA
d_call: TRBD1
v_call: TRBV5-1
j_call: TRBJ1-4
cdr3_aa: CASSPGQGGEKLFF
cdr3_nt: TGCGCCAGCAGCCCGGGACAGGGAGGTGAAAAACTGTTTTTT

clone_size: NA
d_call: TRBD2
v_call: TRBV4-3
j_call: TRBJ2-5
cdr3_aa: CASSQALAGEETQYF
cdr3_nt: TGCGCCAGCAGCCAGGCATTAGCGGGGGAGGAGACCCAGTACTTC

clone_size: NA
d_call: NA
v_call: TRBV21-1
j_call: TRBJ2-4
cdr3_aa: CASTSGNRVGNIQYF
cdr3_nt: TGTGCCAGCACTTCAGGCAACAGGGTTGGGAACATTCAGTACTTC

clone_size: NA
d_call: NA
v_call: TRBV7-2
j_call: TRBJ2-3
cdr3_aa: CASSLVGTRGTDTQYF
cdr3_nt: TGTGCCAGCAGCTTAGTCGGAACCCGGGGCACAGATACGCAGTATTTT

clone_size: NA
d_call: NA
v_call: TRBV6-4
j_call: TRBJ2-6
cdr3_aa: CASSDTFREPPFSGANVLTF
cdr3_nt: TGTGCCAGCAGTGACACCTTCAGGGAACCTCCCTTCTCTGGGGCCAACGTCCTGACTTTC

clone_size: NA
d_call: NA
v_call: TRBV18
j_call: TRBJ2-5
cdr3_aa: CASSPSLGETQYF
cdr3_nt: TGTGCCAGCTCACCATCCCTGGGAGAGACCCAGTACTTC

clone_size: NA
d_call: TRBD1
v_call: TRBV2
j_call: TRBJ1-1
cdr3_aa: CASSGQGPTEAFF
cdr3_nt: TGTGCCAGCTCGGGACAGGGTCCCACTGAAGCTTTCTTT

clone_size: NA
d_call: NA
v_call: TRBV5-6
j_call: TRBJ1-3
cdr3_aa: CASSLGRGRSSGNTIYF
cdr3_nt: TGTGCCAGCAGCTTGGGGCGGGGGCGAAGCTCTGGAAACACCATATATTTT

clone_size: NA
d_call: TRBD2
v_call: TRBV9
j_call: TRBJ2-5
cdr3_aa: CASSVGTRKETQYF
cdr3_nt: TGTGCCAGCAGCGTAGGGACTAGAAAAGAGACCCAGTACTTC

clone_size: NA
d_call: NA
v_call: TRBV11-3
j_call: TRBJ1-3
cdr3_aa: CASSLVSYSGNTIYF
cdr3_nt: TGTGCCAGCAGCTTAGTGTCCTACTCTGGAAACACCATATATTTT

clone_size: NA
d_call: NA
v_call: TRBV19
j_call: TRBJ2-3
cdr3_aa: CASSIAHRDTDTQYF
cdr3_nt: TGTGCCAGTAGTATAGCCCACAGGGACACAGATACGCAGTATTTT

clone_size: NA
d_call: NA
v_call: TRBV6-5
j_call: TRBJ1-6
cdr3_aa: CASSYQNSPLHF
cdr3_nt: TGTGCCAGCAGTTACCAAAATTCACCCCTCCACTTT

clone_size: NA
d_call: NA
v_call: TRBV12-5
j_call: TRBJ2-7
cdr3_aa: CASGLRGLLEQYF
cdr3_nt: TGTGCTAGTGGTTTAAGGGGGTTGTTGGAGCAGTACTTC

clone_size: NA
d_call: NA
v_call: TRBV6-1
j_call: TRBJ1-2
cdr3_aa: CASSEARGDYGYTF
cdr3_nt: TGTGCCAGCAGTGAAGCGCGGGGCGACTATGGCTACACCTTC

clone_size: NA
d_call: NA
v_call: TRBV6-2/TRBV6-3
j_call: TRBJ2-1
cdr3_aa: CASSYGGGNEQFF
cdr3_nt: TGTGCCAGCAGTTATGGAGGGGGCAATGAGCAGTTCTTC

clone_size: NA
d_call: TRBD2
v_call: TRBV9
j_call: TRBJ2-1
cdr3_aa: CASSVGTSGPQFF
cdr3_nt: TGTGCCAGCAGCGTAGGGACTAGCGGGCCGCAGTTCTTC

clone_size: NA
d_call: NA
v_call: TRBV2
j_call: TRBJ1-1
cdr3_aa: CASSERWNTEAFF
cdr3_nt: TGTGCCAGCAGTGAACGGTGGAACACTGAAGCTTTCTTT

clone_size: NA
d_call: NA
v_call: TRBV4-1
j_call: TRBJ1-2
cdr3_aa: CASSMSRQSNYGYTF
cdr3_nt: TGCGCCAGCAGCATGTCTCGGCAGAGTAACTATGGCTACACCTTC

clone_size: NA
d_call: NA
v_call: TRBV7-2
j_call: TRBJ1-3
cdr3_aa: CASSPGTGGNTIYF
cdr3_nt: TGTGCCAGCAGCCCCGGTACGGGGGGAAACACCATATATTTT

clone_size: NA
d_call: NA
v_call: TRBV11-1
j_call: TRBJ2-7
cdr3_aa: CASSPDKGYEQYF
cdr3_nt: TGTGCCAGCAGCCCCGACAAGGGCTACGAGCAGTACTTC

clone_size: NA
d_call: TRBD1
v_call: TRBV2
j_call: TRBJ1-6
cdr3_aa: CASTDRGASPLHF
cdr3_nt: TGTGCCAGCACCGACAGGGGGGCATCACCCCTCCACTTT

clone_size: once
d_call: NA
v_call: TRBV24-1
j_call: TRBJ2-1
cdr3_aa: CATSDERNEQFF
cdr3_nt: TGTGCCACCAGTGACGAAAGAAATGAGCAGTTCTTC

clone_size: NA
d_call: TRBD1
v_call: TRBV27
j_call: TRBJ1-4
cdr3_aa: CASSSSPTGGLFF
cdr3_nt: TGTGCCAGCAGTTCCTCTCCTACAGGGGGGCTGTTTTTT

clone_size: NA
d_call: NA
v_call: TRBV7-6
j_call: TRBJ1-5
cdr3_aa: CASSLGVGNQPQHF
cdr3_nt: TGTGCCAGCAGCTTAGGGGTCGGGAATCAGCCCCAGCATTTT

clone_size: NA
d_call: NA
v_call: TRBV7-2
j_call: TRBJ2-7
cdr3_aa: CASSLGAGGGYEQYF
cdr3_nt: TGTGCCAGCAGCTTAGGGGCAGGGGGGGGCTACGAGCAGTACTTC

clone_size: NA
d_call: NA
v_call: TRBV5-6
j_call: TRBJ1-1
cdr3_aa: CASSRGDLGYTEAFF
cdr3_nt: TGTGCCAGCAGCCGGGGGGATTTGGGGTACACTGAAGCTTTCTTT

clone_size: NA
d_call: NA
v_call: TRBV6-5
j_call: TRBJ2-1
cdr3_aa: CASSYSRVFEQFF
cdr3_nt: TGTGCCAGCAGTTACTCGAGGGTCTTTGAGCAGTTCTTC

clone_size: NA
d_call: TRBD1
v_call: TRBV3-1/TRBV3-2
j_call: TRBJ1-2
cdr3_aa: CASSPTGDNGYTF
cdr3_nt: TGTGCCAGCAGCCCGACAGGGGATAATGGCTACACCTTC

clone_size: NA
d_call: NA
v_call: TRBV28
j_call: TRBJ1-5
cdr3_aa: CASRLILGPQHF
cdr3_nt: TGTGCCAGCAGACTCATCTTGGGTCCCCAGCATTTT

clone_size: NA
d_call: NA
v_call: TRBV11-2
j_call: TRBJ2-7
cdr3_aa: CASSLGDFSYEQYF
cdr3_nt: TGTGCCAGCAGCTTAGGGGACTTCTCCTACGAGCAGTACTTC

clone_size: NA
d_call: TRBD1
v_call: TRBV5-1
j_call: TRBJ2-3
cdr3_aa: CASSSGQITDTQYF
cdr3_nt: TGCGCCAGCAGCTCGGGACAGATCACAGATACGCAGTATTTT

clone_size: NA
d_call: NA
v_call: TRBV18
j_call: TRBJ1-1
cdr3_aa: CASSPGAGGEAFF
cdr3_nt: TGTGCCAGCTCACCGGGCGCCGGAGGCGAAGCTTTCTTT

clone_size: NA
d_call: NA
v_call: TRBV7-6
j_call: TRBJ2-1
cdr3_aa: CASSRLGNEQFF
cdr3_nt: TGTGCCAGCAGCCGGTTGGGGAATGAGCAGTTCTTC

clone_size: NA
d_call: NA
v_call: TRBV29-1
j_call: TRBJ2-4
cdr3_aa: CSVAGPIGNIQYF
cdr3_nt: TGCAGCGTTGCGGGCCCTATCGGAAACATTCAGTACTTC

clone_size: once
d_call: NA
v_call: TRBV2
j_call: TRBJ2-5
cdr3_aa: CVSGRLGETQYF
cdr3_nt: TGTGTCTCGGGCCGCCTCGGGGAGACCCAGTACTTC

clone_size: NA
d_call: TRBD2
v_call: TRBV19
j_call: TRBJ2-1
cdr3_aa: CASSMDSGGVSYNEQFF
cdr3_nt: TGTGCCAGTAGTATGGATAGCGGGGGGGTCTCCTACAATGAGCAGTTCTTC

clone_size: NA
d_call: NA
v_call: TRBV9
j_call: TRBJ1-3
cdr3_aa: CASSPRAGAGNTIYF
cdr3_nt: TGTGCCAGCAGCCCCCGTGCAGGGGCTGGAAACACCATATATTTT

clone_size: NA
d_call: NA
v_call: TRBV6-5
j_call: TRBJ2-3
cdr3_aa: CASSYSRLNTQYF
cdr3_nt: TGTGCCAGCAGTTACTCGAGGTTAAATACGCAGTATTTT

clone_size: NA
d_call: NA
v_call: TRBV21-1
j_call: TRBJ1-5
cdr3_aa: CARIRVSNQPQHF
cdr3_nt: TGTGCCCGTATCAGGGTTAGCAATCAGCCCCAGCATTTT

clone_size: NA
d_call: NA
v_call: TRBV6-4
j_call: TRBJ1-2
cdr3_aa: CASSELTANYGYTF
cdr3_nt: TGTGCCAGCAGTGAGCTGACAGCTAACTATGGCTACACCTTC